These 17 T cell receptor beta chains were all obtained from the same sample, sequenced in a study of blood T cell repertoires in COVID-19. Clones were read by immunoSEQ multiplex PCR, and TCRdb kept only the in-frame ones, dropping some. The repertoire holds tens of thousands of clones, with 80% to 90% as singletons. The source material was peripheral blood. Receptors originate from a woman aged 70-85 years with acute or convalescent COVID-19.

This chain connects TRBV2 to TRBJ2-3; D remains ambiguous. Germline CDR1 reads SNHLY; CDR2 reads FYNNEI. The CDR3 consists of 13 residues. Trimming removed 0 bases from V and 6 bases from J, with 7 bases in between. The CDR3 spells CASSEALEDTQYF. DNA of the CDR3: TGTGCCAGCAGTGAAGCGCTTGAGGATACGCAGTATTTT.

V is TRBV5-1 and J is TRBJ2-3; D is perhaps TRBD2 (5 bases). The CDR3 loop spans 16 amino acids. Trimming left V 4 bases short and J 1 base short, with 16 bases between. Germline CDR1 is SGHRS and CDR2 is YFSETQ. CDR3 DNA sequence: TGCGCCAGCAGCCCCACTGGGCTAGCCGGCACAGATACGCAGTATTTT. Its protein is CASSPTGLAGTDTQYF.

The V and J genes are TRBV6-2 or TRBV6-3 and TRBJ2-2, with 8 bases matching TRBD1. The CDR3 consists of 15 residues. Germline assignment: CDR1 MNHEY and CDR2 SVGEGT. Unmatched junction bases numbered 7, after V lost 5 bases and J lost 5 bases. The CDR3 DNA is TGTGCCAGCAGTCTTCAGGGGGCGCAAACCGGGGAGCTGTTTTTT. As protein: CASSLQGAQTGELFF.

This clone occurred once. The chain employs TRBV11-2 and TRBJ1-5; D is possibly TRBD1 (6 bases). V was trimmed by 0 bases and J by 7 bases, leaving 10 bases between them. Germline V gives CDR1 SGHAT, CDR2 FQNNGV. The CDR3 is 14 residues long. CDR3 region: CASSLEDSRQPQHF. The CDR3 DNA reads TGTGCCAGCAGCTTAGAGGACAGTCGACAGCCCCAGCATTTT.

This chain joins TRBV7-2 and TRBJ2-3; 8 nucleotides align to TRBD1. The junction had 17 bases not matched to a gene; V was cut back by 5 bases and J by 4 bases. This CDR3 comprises 18 residues. The germline CDR1 and CDR2 sequences are SGHTA and FQGNSA. The CDR3 DNA reads TGTGCCAGCAGCCTGAAGTCTCCGACAGGGGCCATCTCAGATACGCAGTATTTT. Its protein product is CASSLKSPTGAISDTQYF. Full variable domain (rest looked up from reference TRBV7-2 and TRBJ2-3): GAGVSQSPSNKVTEKGKDVELRCDPISGHTALYWYRQSLGQGLEFLIYFQGNSAPDKSGLPSDRFSAERTGGSVSTLTIQRTQQEDSAVYLCASSLKSPTGAISDTQYFGPGTRLTVL.

The chain carries TRBV5-1 and TRBJ2-2, with D unclear. Germline V gives CDR1 SGHRS, CDR2 YFSETQ. V was clipped by 2 bases and J by 1 base, with 9 bases between them. The CDR3 totals 15 residues. DNA for the CDR3: TGCGCCAGCAGCTTTGGCACCAAGAACACCGGGGAGCTGTTTTTT. This codes for CASSFGTKNTGELFF.

The chain couples TRBV14 to TRBJ2-5; 11 nucleotides line up with TRBD2. V lost 5 bases, J lost 2 bases, and 7 bases stayed unmatched. The germline V gene encodes CDR1 SGHDN and CDR2 FVKESK. This CDR3 region has 16 residues. CDR3 bases: TGTGCCAGCAGCACCCGACTAGCGGGACTACAAGAGACCCAGTACTTC. Amino acid sequence: CASSTRLAGLQETQYF.

The chain is built from TRBV7-2 and TRBJ1-1; possibly TRBD1 for D (6 bases). V gave up 5 bases and J gave up 6 bases, with 19 bases separating them. The CDR3 is 15 residues long. Germline V gives CDR1 SGHTA, CDR2 FQGNSA. The CDR3 loop reads CASSENRDKVAEAFF. The CDR3 nucleotides are TGTGCCAGCAGCGAGAACAGGGACAAGGTGGCTGAAGCTTTCTTT.

This chain connects TRBV18 to TRBJ2-5, with D tentatively TRBD1 (5 bases). The CDR3 totals 15 residues. The germline V and J ends were trimmed by 3 bases and 2 bases, with 13 bases remaining between them. The germline gives CDR1 KGHSH, CDR2 LQKENI. This chain's CDR3 is CASSPPGNPQETQYF. In DNA form, the CDR3 reads TGTGCCAGCTCACCTCCAGGGAATCCACAAGAGACCCAGTACTTC.

In its sample, this clone ranks as medium-sized (0.01 to 0.1%). The chain uses TRBV7-9 and TRBJ2-1; 7 nucleotides line up with TRBD2. Germline V gene lookup returns CDR1 SEHNR and CDR2 FQNEAQ (reference sequence). This CDR3 contains 16 residues. The J segment lost 0 bases and the V segment lost 5 bases, leaving 7 bases of the junction unmatched. The DNA for the CDR3 is TGTGCCAGCAGCCCAGCTAGCGGTAGCTCCTACAATGAGCAGTTCTTC. As protein: CASSPASGSSYNEQFF.

This chain joins TRBV6-2 or TRBV6-3 and TRBJ2-5; perhaps TRBD1 as D (5 bases). The CDR3 has 16 amino acids. CDR1 and CDR2 (germline): MNHEY, SVGEGT. V was shortened by 5 bases and J by 2 bases, with 18 bases between the two germline ends. The CDR3 region is CASSVAGKILQETQYF. CDR3 in DNA: TGTGCCAGCAGTGTGGCAGGGAAAATACTTCAAGAGACCCAGTACTTC.

V and J are TRBV5-6 and TRBJ1-4, with D perhaps TRBD1 (6 bases). The CDR3 covers 14 residues. V was shortened by 0 bases and J by 6 bases, with 9 bases between the two germline ends. The V gene's germline CDR1 is SGHDT and CDR2 YYEEEE. The CDR3 protein is CASSLGRGYEKLFF. The CDR3 region has the DNA TGTGCCAGCAGCTTGGGAAGGGGGTATGAAAAACTGTTTTTT.

The chain carries TRBV7-2 and TRBJ2-5; 9 bases agree with TRBD2. The germline V gene encodes CDR1 SGHTA and CDR2 FQGNSA. V lost 4 bases to trimming and J lost 5 bases; unmatched junction nucleotides: 11. CDR3 length: 16 amino acids. DNA for the CDR3: TGTGCCAGCAGCTCCAGTCTTGCGGGGGGGCTGGAGACCCAGTACTTC. This translates into CASSSSLAGGLETQYF.

The rearrangement uses TRBV5-1 and TRBJ2-1; TRBD1 is a possible D gene (6 bases). Germline CDR1 reads SGHRS; CDR2 reads YFSETQ. With 0 bases removed from V and 6 bases from J, the gap between germline ends came to 13 bases. The CDR3 consists of 15 residues. The CDR3 region is CASSLAHGQSNEQFF. The CDR3 nucleotides are TGCGCCAGCAGCTTGGCTCACGGACAGTCCAATGAGCAGTTCTTC.

The rearrangement uses TRBV13 and TRBJ2-2; no clear D. The CDR3 spans 15 residues. Trimming took 8 bases from V and 0 from J, leaving 13 bases between them. Germline CDR1 is PRHDT and CDR2 is FYEKMQ (reference sequence). Here the CDR3 reads CASVLTNSNTGELFF. The CDR3 DNA sequence: TGTGCCAGCGTACTTACTAATTCGAACACCGGGGAGCTGTTTTTT.

The V gene is TRBV5-8, the J gene TRBJ2-7; 9 nucleotides align to TRBD1. Germline CDR1 reads SGHTS; CDR2 reads YDEGEE. The CDR3 loop spans 15 amino acids. V lost 0 bases and J lost 6; bases outside the gene matches: 7. CDR3 amino acids: CASSLVPGTGIEQYV. CDR3 DNA: TGTGCCAGCAGCTTGGTCCCCGGGACAGGGATCGAGCAGTACGTC.

This clone has more than one count but fewer than ten. The chain has TRBV7-8 and TRBJ2-2; the D gene is possibly TRBD2 (5 bases). CDR1 is SGHVS and CDR2 is FQNEAQ in the germline V gene. The V and J ends lost 2 bases and 1 base respectively, with 8 bases between them. The CDR3 loop spans 15 amino acids. CDR3 loop: CASSLSGGNTGELFF. CDR3 coding DNA: TGTGCCAGCAGCTTAAGTGGAGGGAACACCGGGGAGCTGTTTTTT.